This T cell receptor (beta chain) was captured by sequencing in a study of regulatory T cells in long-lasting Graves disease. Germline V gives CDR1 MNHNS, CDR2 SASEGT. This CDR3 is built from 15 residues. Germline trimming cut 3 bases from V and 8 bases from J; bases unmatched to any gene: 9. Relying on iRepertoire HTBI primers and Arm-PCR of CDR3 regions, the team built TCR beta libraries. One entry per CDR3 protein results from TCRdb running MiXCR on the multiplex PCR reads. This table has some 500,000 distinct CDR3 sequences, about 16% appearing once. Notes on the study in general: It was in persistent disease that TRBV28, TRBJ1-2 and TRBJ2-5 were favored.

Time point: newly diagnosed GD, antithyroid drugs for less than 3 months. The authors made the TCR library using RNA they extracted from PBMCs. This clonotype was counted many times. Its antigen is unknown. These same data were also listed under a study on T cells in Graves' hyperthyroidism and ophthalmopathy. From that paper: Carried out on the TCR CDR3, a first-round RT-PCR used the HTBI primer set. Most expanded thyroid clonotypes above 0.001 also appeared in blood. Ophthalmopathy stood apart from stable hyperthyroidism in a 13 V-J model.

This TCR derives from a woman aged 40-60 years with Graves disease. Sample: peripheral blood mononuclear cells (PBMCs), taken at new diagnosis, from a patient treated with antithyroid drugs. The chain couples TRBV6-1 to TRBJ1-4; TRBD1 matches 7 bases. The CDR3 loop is CASSDLTRQGEKLFF. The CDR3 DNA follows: TGTGCCAGCAGTGACTTAACCAGACAGGGCGAAAAACTGTTTTTT.